The rows below give T cell receptor beta chains drawn from one sample of a study of CD8 T cells in ankylosing spondylitis. TCRdb independently ran MiXCR on the 5' RACE reads; one entry per CDR3 protein. This table holds a few hundred thousand distinct CDR3 sequences, approximately 20% found once. The sample was blood, either unsorted or a sorted T cell fraction (not recorded which). Receptors were obtained from a male donor with ankylosing spondylitis. The CDR3 runs from the conserved cysteine through the conserved F or W. A D gene is named only where the DNA matches it firmly. Size values are once, few and many counts, or a class for expanded clones, and some rows have none.

v_gene	j_gene	abundance	d_gene	CDR3aa	CDR3nt
TRBV20-1	TRBJ2-5	few	-	CSAGELPQETQYF	TGCAGTGCCGGAGAGTTACCGCAAGAGACCCAGTACTTC
TRBV14	TRBJ2-2	-	-	CASSQNRPSNTGELFF	TGTGCCAGCAGCCAAAACAGACCGTCGAACACCGGGGAGCTGTTTTTT
TRBV7-2	TRBJ2-2	few	TRBD2	CASSLGLASGTGELFF	TGTGCCAGCAGCTTAGGACTAGCCAGTGGGACCGGGGAGCTGTTTTTT
TRBV3-1	TRBJ2-3	few	-	CASSTQGGTDTQYF	TGTGCCAGCAGCACACAGGGCGGCACAGATACGCAGTATTTT
TRBV12-3/TRBV12-4	TRBJ1-1	few	-	CASSFPGFDTEAFF	TGTGCCAGCAGTTTTCCCGGGTTTGACACTGAAGCTTTCTTT
TRBV12-3/TRBV12-4	TRBJ1-3	few	-	CASSLGRPFTAIYF	TGTGCCAGCAGTTTGGGCAGACCGTTTACCGCCATATATTTT
TRBV5-1	TRBJ2-5	-	-	CASSLQGGAEQETQYF	TGCGCCAGCAGCTTGCAAGGCGGGGCAGAACAAGAGACCCAGTACTTC
TRBV7-2	TRBJ2-1	-	-	CASSLGLIRQFF	TGTGCCAGCAGCTTAGGGCTTATACGCCAGTTCTTC
TRBV13	TRBJ2-5	-	-	CASSSGVILGTQYF	TGTGCCAGCAGCTCTGGGGTCATATTGGGGACCCAGTACTTC
TRBV20-1	TRBJ1-6	few	-	CSAARGDNSPLHF	TGCAGTGCAGCTCGGGGGGATAATTCACCCCTCCACTTT
TRBV12-3/TRBV12-4	TRBJ2-5	-	TRBD2	CASTNSGRPETQYF	TGTGCCAGCACTAATAGCGGGAGGCCAGAGACCCAGTACTTC
TRBV6-2/TRBV6-3	TRBJ2-2	few	TRBD2	CASSYSKGGLADTGELFF	TGTGCCAGCAGTTACTCGAAAGGGGGACTAGCGGACACCGGGGAGCTGTTTTTT
TRBV29-1	TRBJ1-1	-	-	CSAQGWFRAEAFF	TGCAGCGCCCAGGGGTGGTTTAGAGCTGAAGCTTTCTTT
TRBV9	TRBJ2-7	-	-	CASSVGPGYYEQYF	TGTGCCAGCAGCGTAGGTCCAGGGTACTACGAGCAGTACTTC
TRBV6-1	TRBJ2-1	-	-	CASSGDGGPSNEQFF	TGTGCCAGCAGTGGGGACGGAGGGCCTAGTAATGAGCAGTTCTTC
TRBV9	TRBJ2-1	-	-	CASSVVEGSYNEQFF	TGTGCCAGCAGCGTAGTTGAGGGATCGTACAATGAGCAGTTCTTC
TRBV7-6	TRBJ1-3	-	-	CASSLGGTSRNTIYF	TGTGCCAGCAGCTTAGGCGGGACATCTCGAAACACCATATATTTT
TRBV7-3	TRBJ2-2	many	TRBD2	CASSLGLAGASGELFF	TGTGCCAGCAGCCTGGGACTAGCGGGAGCGAGCGGGGAGCTGTTTTTT
TRBV9	TRBJ2-7	few	TRBD1	CASSSRTGGGYEQYF	TGTGCCAGCAGCTCCCGGACAGGGGGCGGCTACGAGCAGTACTTC
TRBV28	TRBJ2-1	-	TRBD2	CASSLGGGRMQFF	TGTGCCAGCAGTTTGGGCGGGGGGCGGATGCAGTTCTTC
TRBV5-5	TRBJ2-2	few	TRBD2	CASSLAASGAGGELFF	TGTGCCAGCAGCTTGGCGGCTAGCGGAGCCGGCGGGGAGCTGTTTTTT
TRBV6-5	TRBJ1-6	few	-	CASSYSVMGVDYYNSPLHF	TGTGCCAGCAGTTACTCCGTAATGGGTGTCGATTACTATAATTCACCCCTCCACTTT
TRBV5-6	TRBJ1-4	-	TRBD1	CASSLAGGAGEKLFF	TGTGCCAGCAGCTTAGCAGGGGGCGCTGGGGAAAAACTGTTTTTT
TRBV11-2	TRBJ2-3	-	TRBD2	CASSLGVSGVASTDTQYF	TGTGCCAGCAGCTTAGGAGTTAGCGGGGTAGCTAGCACAGATACGCAGTATTTT
TRBV10-3	TRBJ2-3	few	-	CAISESIASTDTQYF	TGTGCCATCAGTGAGTCGATCGCTAGCACAGATACGCAGTATTTT
TRBV20-1	TRBJ2-7	few	-	CSASRTFYEQYF	TGCAGTGCTAGCCGGACTTTCTACGAGCAGTACTTC
TRBV5-6	TRBJ2-3	-	TRBD2	CASSLVGTSGSVDTQYF	TGTGCCAGCAGCTTGGTTGGGACTAGCGGGAGTGTGGATACGCAGTATTTT